This T cell receptor beta chain is from a study of blood T cell repertoires in COVID-19. Study as a whole: COVID-19 samples from acute and convalescent phases originated in the United States, Italy and Spain. T cells, B-cell-depleted T cells, or PBMCs provided the cDNA or gDNA that served as material.

Authors' processing steps: Amplification from reference gene primers served as the basis for estimated nucleated cell counts. Assay used: immunoSEQ multiplex PCR; TCRdb lists only in-frame clones, some missing. The DNA was the basis for D and trimming; V, J and clone size are from that table. The profile shows about 77,000 clones, 65% to 85% of them singletons. This clone came up a few times. Sequencing was performed on peripheral blood. The TCR was taken from a man between 70 and 80 years old with active or convalescent COVID-19.

CDR3 in amino acids: CASTETGLSNYGYTF. CDR3 coding DNA: TGTGCCAGCACCGAAACAGGGCTATCGAACTATGGCTACACCTTC. V gene TRBV2 combines with J gene TRBJ1-2, with D tentatively TRBD1 (6 bases). Trimming cost V 7 bases and J 2 bases, with 17 bases left between them. From germline, CDR1 is SNHLY and CDR2 FYNNEI. This CDR3 has 15 amino acids. Full variable domain (outside the CDR3, taken from reference TRBV2 and TRBJ1-2): EPEVTQTPSHQVTQMGQEVILRCVPISNHLYFYWYRQILGQKVEFLVSFYNNEISEKSEIFDDQFSVERPDGSNFTLKIRSTKLEDSAMYFCASTETGLSNYGYTFGSGTRLTVV.